The 8 T cell receptor beta chains in this list originate from one sample, sequenced in a study of cytotoxic CD8 clonotypes in ibrutinib-treated CLL. Here immunoSEQ multiplex PCR was the method, and the copy in TCRdb shows in-frame clones only, minus some. The top ten hold 4.6% of the sample, which has roughly 150,000 clones, more than 80% seen once. The input for sequencing was PBMCs, taken after 24 months of ibrutinib treatment. The source of these receptors is a human donor with chronic lymphocytic leukemia.

The rearrangement joins TRBV15 to TRBJ1-4, with D hard to call. The CDR3 covers 15 residues. Trimming left V 1 base short and J 3 bases short, with 9 bases between. CDR1 LNHNV and CDR2 YYDKDF come from the germline V gene (reference sequence). CDR3 in amino acids: CATSRARDANEKLFF. CDR3 sequence (DNA): TGTGCCACCAGCAGAGCGAGAGATGCTAATGAAAAACTGTTTTTT.

This clone appeared once. The chain recombines TRBV6-6 with TRBJ1-6; D call uncertain. V lost 0 bases and J lost 9, with 9 bases in between. This CDR3 spans 14 amino acids. Germline V CDR1 and CDR2: MNHNY, SVGAGI (reference sequence). CDR3 region: CASSYSVGGSPLHF. As DNA, the CDR3 is TGTGCCAGCAGTTACTCGGTGGGAGGTTCACCCCTCCACTTT.

This chain links TRBV5-4 with TRBJ2-7, with 7 bases identical to TRBD2. The CDR3 length is 15 residues. Germline V gene data show CDR1 as SGHNT and CDR2 as YYREEE (reference sequence). The V and J ends lost 10 bases and 2 bases, in that order; junction bases with no gene match: 15. The CDR3: CAYDFGSGIPYEQYF. CDR3 in DNA: TGTGCCTATGATTTTGGCAGCGGGATTCCCTACGAGCAGTACTTC. Drawing the rest from reference TRBV5-4 and TRBJ2-7, the complete variable domain is ETGVTQSPTHLIKTRGQQVTLRCSSQSGHNTVSWYQQALGQGPQFIFQYYREEENGRGNFPPRFSGLQFPNYSSELNVNALELDDSALYLCAYDFGSGIPYEQYFGPGTRLTVT.

V and J are TRBV5-1 and TRBJ2-7, with TRBD1 matching 7 bases. The CDR3 length is 15 residues. The V segment lost 2 bases and the J segment 1 base; nucleotides outside the gene matches: 6. The germline V gene has CDR1 SGHRS and CDR2 YFSETQ. CDR3 coding DNA: TGCGCCAGCAGCTTACTCGGCAGGGGGTCCTACGAGCAGTACTTC. Translated: CASSLLGRGSYEQYF.

The chain uses TRBV19 and TRBJ2-4; D remains unclear. V lost 5 bases and J lost 2, with 7 bases in between. Germline lookup yields CDR1 LNHDA and CDR2 SQIVND (reference sequence). The CDR3 spans 13 residues. The CDR3: CASSPLTKNIQYF. CDR3 nucleotide sequence: TGTGCCAGTAGTCCCCTGACCAAAAACATTCAGTACTTC.

The V and J genes are TRBV28 and TRBJ2-7; 7 bases line up with TRBD2. CDR3 length: 13 residues. V lost 6 bases, J lost 7 bases, and 9 bases stayed unmatched. Germline V gene data show CDR1 as MDHEN and CDR2 as SYDVKM. CDR3 loop: CASSPWEGREQYF. In nucleotides, the CDR3 is TGTGCCAGCAGCCCCTGGGAGGGGAGGGAGCAGTACTTC. Full variable domain (rest looked up from reference TRBV28 and TRBJ2-7): DVKVTQSSRYLVKRTGEKVFLECVQDMDHENMFWYRQDPGLGLRLIYFSYDVKMKEKGDIPEGYSVSREKKERFSLILESASTNQTSMYLCASSPWEGREQYFGPGTRLTVT.

V usage is TRBV6-5 and J usage is TRBJ1-4; possibly TRBD1 for D (6 bases). CDR1 is MNHEY, CDR2 SVGAGI, per germline. This CDR3 is built from 14 residues. Trimming pared 7 bases from V and 10 bases from J, leaving 19 bases between. The CDR3 DNA sequence: TGTGCCAGCATGAGAGGGGGGGAATCCGGAAAACTGTTTTTT. Its translation: CASMRGGESGKLFF.

The rearrangement joins TRBV6-5 to TRBJ1-2; possible D gene TRBD1, 5 bases. Germline lookup yields CDR1 MNHEY and CDR2 SVGAGI. This CDR3 contains 15 residues. Trimming shortened V by 3 bases and J by 8 bases, and 19 bases separated the two germline ends. DNA for the CDR3: TGTGCCAGCAGTTATGGAGGGGTGGATCCCCGGGGCTACACCTTC. This gives the protein CASSYGGVDPRGYTF.